This T cell receptor beta chain emerged from a study of cytomegalovirus exposure and HLA in healthy donors. Study background: The same platform was used for the 110 or so validation repertoires and the roughly 680 first-cohort repertoires, a later analysis reported. Regarding the study as a whole: Cytomegalovirus status was reportedly diagnosed by the classifier with high sensitivity and specificity.

Concerning this clone itself: Its antigen is currently unknown.

Here immunoSEQ multiplex PCR was the method, and the copy in TCRdb shows in-frame clones only, minus some. The sample carries about 120,000 clones, over 75% recorded once. The CDR3 sequence is 14 residues long. V lost 3 bases and J lost 5; bases outside the gene matches: 8. Germline V gene sequence: CDR1 SQVTM, CDR2 ANQGSEA. The origin of this receptor is a woman aged 18-29 years in good health and CMV-seropositive. The gene calls are TRBV29-1 and TRBJ2-5; 8 nucleotides align to TRBD1. Sequencing used PBMCs. DNA of the CDR3: TGCAGCGTTGAGTGGACAGGGTCCAGGGAGACCCAGTACTTC. It specifies CSVEWTGSRETQYF.